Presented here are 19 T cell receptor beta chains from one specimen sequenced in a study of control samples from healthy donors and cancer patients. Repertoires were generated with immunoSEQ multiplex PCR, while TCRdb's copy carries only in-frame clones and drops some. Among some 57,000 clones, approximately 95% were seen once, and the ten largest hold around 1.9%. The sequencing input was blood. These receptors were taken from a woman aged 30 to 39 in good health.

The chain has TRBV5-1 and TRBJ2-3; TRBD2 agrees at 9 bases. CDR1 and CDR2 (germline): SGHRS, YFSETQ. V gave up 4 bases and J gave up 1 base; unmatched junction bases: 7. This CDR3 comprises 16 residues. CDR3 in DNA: TGCGCCAGCAGCACACTAGCGGGCGAGGGCACAGATACGCAGTATTTT. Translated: CASSTLAGEGTDTQYF.

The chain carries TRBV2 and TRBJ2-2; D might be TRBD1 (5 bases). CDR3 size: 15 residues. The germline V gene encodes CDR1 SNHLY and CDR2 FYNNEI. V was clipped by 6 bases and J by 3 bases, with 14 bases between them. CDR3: CASSRRQGDTGELFF. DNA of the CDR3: TGTGCCAGCAGCCGACGCCAGGGTGACACCGGGGAGCTGTTTTTT.

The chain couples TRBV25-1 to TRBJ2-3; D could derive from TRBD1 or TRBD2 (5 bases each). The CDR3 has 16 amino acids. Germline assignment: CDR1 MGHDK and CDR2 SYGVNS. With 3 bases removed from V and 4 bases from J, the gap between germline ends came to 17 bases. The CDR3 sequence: CASSDMPGLAADTQYF. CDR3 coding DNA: TGTGCCAGCAGTGATATGCCGGGGCTAGCAGCAGATACGCAGTATTTT.

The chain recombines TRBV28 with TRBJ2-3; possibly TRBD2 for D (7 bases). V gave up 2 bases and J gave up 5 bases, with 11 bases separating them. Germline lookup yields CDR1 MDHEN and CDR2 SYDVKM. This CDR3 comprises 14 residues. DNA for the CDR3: TGTGCCAGCAGTTTAGGGGGGGGCATAGATACGCAGTATTTT. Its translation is CASSLGGGIDTQYF.

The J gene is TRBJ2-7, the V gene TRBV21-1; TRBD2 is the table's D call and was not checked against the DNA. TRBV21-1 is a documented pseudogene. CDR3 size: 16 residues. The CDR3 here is CASSKELGLAGFEQYF. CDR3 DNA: TGTGCCAGCAGCAAAGAATTGGGACTAGCGGGATTCGAGCAGTACTTC.

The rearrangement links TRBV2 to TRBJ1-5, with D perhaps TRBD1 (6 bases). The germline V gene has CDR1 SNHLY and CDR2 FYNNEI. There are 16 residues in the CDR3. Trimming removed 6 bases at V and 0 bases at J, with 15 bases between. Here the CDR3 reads CASSGDRIFSNQPQHF. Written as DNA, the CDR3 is TGTGCCAGCAGCGGAGACAGGATATTTAGCAATCAGCCCCAGCATTTT.

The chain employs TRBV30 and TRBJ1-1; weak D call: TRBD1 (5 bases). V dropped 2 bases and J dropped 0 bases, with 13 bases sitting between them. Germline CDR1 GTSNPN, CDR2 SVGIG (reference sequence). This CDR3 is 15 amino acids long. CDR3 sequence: CAWSPSGGLNTEAFF. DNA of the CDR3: TGTGCCTGGAGTCCCTCGGGGGGACTGAACACTGAAGCTTTCTTT.

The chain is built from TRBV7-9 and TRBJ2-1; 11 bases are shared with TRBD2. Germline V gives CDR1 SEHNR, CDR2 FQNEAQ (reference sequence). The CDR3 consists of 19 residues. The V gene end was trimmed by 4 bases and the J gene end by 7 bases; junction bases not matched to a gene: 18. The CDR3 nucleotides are TGTGCCAGCAGCTCGACAGGGGTGGCTACTAGCGGGAGAGGGAATGAGCAGTTCTTC. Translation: CASSSTGVATSGRGNEQFF. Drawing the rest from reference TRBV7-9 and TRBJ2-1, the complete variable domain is DTGVSQNPRHKITKRGQNVTFRCDPISEHNRLYWYRQTLGQGPEFLTYFQNEAQLEKSRLLSDRFSAERPKGSFSTLEIQRTEQGDSAMYLCASSSTGVATSGRGNEQFFGPGTRLTVL.

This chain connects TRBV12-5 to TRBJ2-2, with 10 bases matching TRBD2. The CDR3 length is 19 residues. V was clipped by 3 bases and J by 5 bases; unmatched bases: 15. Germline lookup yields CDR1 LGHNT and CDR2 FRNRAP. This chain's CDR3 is CASGLSTSGKVVGTGELFF. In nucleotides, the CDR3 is TGTGCTAGTGGTTTATCAACTAGCGGGAAAGTAGTAGGTACCGGGGAGCTGTTTTTT.

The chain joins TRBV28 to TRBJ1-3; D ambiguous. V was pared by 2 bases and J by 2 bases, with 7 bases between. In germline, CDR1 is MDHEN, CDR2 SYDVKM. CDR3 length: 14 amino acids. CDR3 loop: CASSLRHAGNTIYF. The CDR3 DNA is TGTGCCAGCAGTTTAAGGCACGCTGGAAACACCATATATTTT.

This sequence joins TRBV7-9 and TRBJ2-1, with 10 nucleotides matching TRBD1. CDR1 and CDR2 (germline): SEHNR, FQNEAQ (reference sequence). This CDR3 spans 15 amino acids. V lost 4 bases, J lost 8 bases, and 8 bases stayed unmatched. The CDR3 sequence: CASSSPGQGTYEQFF. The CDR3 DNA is TGTGCCAGCAGCTCTCCGGGACAGGGGACTTATGAGCAGTTCTTC.

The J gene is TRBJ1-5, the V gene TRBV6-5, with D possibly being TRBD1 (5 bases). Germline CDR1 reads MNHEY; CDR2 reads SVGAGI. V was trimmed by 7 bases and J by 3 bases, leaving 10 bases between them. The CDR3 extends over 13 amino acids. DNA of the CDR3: TGTGCCAGCATCGCAGGGAACAATCAGCCCCAGCATTTT. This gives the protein CASIAGNNQPQHF.

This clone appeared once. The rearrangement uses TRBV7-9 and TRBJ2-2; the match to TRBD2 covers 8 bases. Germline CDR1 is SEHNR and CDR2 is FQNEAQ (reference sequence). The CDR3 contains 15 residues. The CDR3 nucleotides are TGTGCTTACACGAGGGGGACTAGTCCTACCGGGGAGCTGTTTTTT. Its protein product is CAYTRGTSPTGELFF.

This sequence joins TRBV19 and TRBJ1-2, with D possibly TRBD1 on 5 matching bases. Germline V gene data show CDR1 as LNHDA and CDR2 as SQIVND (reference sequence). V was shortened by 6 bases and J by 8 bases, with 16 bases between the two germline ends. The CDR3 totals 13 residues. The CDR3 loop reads CASSIRTGGGYTF. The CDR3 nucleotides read TGTGCCAGTAGCATTCGGACCGGGGGGGGCTACACCTTC.

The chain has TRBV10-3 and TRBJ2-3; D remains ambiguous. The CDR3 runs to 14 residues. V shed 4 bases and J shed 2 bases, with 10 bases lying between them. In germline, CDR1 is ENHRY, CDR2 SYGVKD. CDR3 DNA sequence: TGTGCCATCAGTGTAGGACGAATCACAGATACGCAGTATTTT. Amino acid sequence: CAISVGRITDTQYF.

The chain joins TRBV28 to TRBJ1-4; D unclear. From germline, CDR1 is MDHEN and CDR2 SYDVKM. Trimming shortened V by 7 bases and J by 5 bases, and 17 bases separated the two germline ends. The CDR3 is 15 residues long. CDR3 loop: CASNPGPGWNEKLFF. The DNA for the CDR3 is TGTGCCAGCAATCCCGGGCCAGGCTGGAATGAAAAACTGTTTTTT.

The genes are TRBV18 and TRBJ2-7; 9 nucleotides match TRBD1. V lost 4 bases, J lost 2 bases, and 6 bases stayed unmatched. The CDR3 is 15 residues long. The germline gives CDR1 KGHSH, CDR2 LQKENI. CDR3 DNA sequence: TGTGCCAGCTCACTCCCGGGACAGGGTACCTACGAGCAGTACTTC. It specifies CASSLPGQGTYEQYF.

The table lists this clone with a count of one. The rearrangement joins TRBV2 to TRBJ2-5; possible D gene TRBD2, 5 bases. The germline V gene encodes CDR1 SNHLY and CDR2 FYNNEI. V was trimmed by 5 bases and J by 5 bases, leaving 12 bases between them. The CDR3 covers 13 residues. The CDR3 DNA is TGTGCCAGCAGTCTCGGGGTCCAGGAGACCCAGTACTTC. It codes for CASSLGVQETQYF.

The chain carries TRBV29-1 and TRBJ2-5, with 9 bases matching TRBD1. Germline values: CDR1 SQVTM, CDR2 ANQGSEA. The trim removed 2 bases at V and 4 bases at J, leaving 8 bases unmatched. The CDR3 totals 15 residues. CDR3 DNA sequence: TGCAGCGTTGAAACGGGACAGGGATTACGAGAGACCCAGTACTTC. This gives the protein CSVETGQGLRETQYF.